This TCR beta chain derives from a study of technical replicates of blood from a few donors. V trimming: 5 bases; J trimming: 2 bases; junction bases outside the gene matches: 6. This CDR3 comprises 17 residues. Per germline, CDR1 SGHVS and CDR2 FNYEAQ. The protocol was immunoSEQ multiplex PCR, while the TCRdb copy is restricted to in-frame clones and leaves out a portion. This table has 75,000 to 90,000 clones, about nine tenths appearing once. The sequencing input was T cells isolated from PBMCs. This sequence was found in a human donor in good health. The rearrangement links TRBV7-6 to TRBJ2-1, with 13 bases lining up with TRBD2. The CDR3 is CASSPLLAGGPYNEQFF. The CDR3 DNA sequence: TGTGCCAGCAGCCCCTTACTAGCGGGAGGGCCCTACAATGAGCAGTTCTTC.